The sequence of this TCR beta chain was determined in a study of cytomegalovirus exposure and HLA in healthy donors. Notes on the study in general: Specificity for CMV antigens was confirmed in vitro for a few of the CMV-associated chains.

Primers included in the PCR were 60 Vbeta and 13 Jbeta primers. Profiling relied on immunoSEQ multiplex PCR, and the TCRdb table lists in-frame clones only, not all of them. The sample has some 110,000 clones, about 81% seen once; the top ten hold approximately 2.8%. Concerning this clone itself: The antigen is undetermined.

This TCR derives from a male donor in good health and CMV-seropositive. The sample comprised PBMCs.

In DNA, the CDR3 is TGTGCCTGGAGTGTACAGGCAGCCTCCTATAATTCACCCCTCCACTTT. Translating it yields CAWSVQAASYNSPLHF. The chain employs TRBV30 and TRBJ1-6; D might be TRBD1 (5 bases). Germline CDR1 reads GTSNPN; CDR2 reads SVGIG (reference sequence). Trimming left V 0 bases short and J 0 bases short, with 9 bases between. The CDR3 is 16 amino acids.